Listed below are T cell receptor beta chains from one sample, sequenced in a study of human T cells and chemical hapten exposure. TCRdb analysed the RACE reads with MiXCR anew, one entry per CDR3 protein. The sample lists about 54,000 distinct CDR3 sequences; 7.5% to 10% were seen once. Sequencing was performed on whole blood, taken in connection with sensitization to the hapten diphenylcyclopropenone (DPC). The receptors stem from a woman between 50 and 59 years old with alopecia areata. Some clones in this sample may be carry-over from other donors' samples. Both conserved end residues are part of each CDR3. The D gene is left open where the match is weak. Not every row has a clone size; where given, it reads once, few, many or a size class.

j_gene: TRBJ2-1
d_gene: .
abundance: .
v_gene: TRBV6-1
CDR3aa: CAGTPDSSYNEQFF
CDR3nt: TGTGCCGGTACCCCGGACTCCTCCTACAATGAGCAGTTCTTC

j_gene: TRBJ2-2
d_gene: .
abundance: .
v_gene: TRBV4-3
CDR3aa: CASSQDPRFPGGLFF
CDR3nt: TGCGCCAGCAGCCAAGATCCAAGATTTCCAGGAGGGCTGTTTTTT

j_gene: TRBJ1-1
d_gene: .
abundance: many
v_gene: TRBV6-5
CDR3aa: CASSSLTFGTEAFF
CDR3nt: TGTGCCAGCAGTTCCCTGACATTCGGCACTGAAGCTTTCTTT

j_gene: TRBJ1-2
d_gene: TRBD1
abundance: .
v_gene: TRBV20-1
CDR3aa: CSAPRQGLPQNYGYTF
CDR3nt: TGCAGTGCTCCTAGACAGGGTTTGCCACAAAACTATGGCTACACCTTC

j_gene: TRBJ1-2
d_gene: .
abundance: .
v_gene: TRBV7-2
CDR3aa: CASSPRQADGGYTF
CDR3nt: TGTGCCAGCAGCCCACGACAGGCGGATGGGGGCTACACCTTC

j_gene: TRBJ1-1
d_gene: .
abundance: many
v_gene: TRBV5-1
CDR3aa: CASSLTNSANTEAFF
CDR3nt: TGCGCCAGCAGCTTGACCAATTCAGCGAACACTGAAGCTTTCTTT

j_gene: TRBJ2-3
d_gene: TRBD2
abundance: few
v_gene: TRBV12-3/TRBV12-4
CDR3aa: CASSPGGVPSGDTQYF
CDR3nt: TGTGCCAGCAGCCCGGGGGGAGTCCCGTCGGGAGATACGCAGTATTTT

j_gene: TRBJ2-7
d_gene: TRBD1
abundance: .
v_gene: TRBV11-2
CDR3aa: CASSLTGNEQYF
CDR3nt: TGTGCCAGCAGCTTGACAGGGAACGAGCAGTACTTC

j_gene: TRBJ2-5
d_gene: TRBD1
abundance: .
v_gene: TRBV5-1
CDR3aa: CASSRTGGSETQYF
CDR3nt: TGCGCCAGCAGCCGGACAGGGGGAAGCGAGACCCAGTACTTC

j_gene: TRBJ2-2
d_gene: .
abundance: few
v_gene: TRBV5-1
CDR3aa: CASSLVQGRTGELFF
CDR3nt: TGCGCCAGCAGCTTGGTCCAGGGCCGTACCGGGGAGCTGTTTTTT

j_gene: TRBJ2-7
d_gene: TRBD1
abundance: many
v_gene: TRBV4-1
CDR3aa: CASSRTGAGTGYEQYF
CDR3nt: TGCGCCAGCAGCCGCACCGGAGCCGGGACAGGGTACGAGCAGTACTTC

j_gene: TRBJ2-3
d_gene: .
abundance: .
v_gene: TRBV28
CDR3aa: CASRFPSGTDTQYF
CDR3nt: TGTGCCAGCAGATTCCCTAGCGGCACAGATACGCAGTATTTT

j_gene: TRBJ2-3
d_gene: .
abundance: many
v_gene: TRBV25-1
CDR3aa: CASGAQVNTDTQYF
CDR3nt: TGTGCCAGTGGGGCACAGGTAAACACAGATACGCAGTATTTT

j_gene: TRBJ2-3
d_gene: TRBD2
abundance: once
v_gene: TRBV7-7
CDR3aa: CASSLWTSGGLDTQYF
CDR3nt: TGTGCTAGCAGCTTATGGACTAGCGGGGGCCTAGATACGCAGTATTTT

j_gene: TRBJ2-3
d_gene: TRBD2
abundance: few
v_gene: TRBV6-5
CDR3aa: CAGSFVSGGAHTQYF
CDR3nt: TGTGCCGGAAGTTTTGTGAGCGGGGGGGCCCATACGCAGTATTTT

j_gene: TRBJ1-5
d_gene: .
abundance: few
v_gene: TRBV6-4
CDR3aa: CASSARMNQPQHF
CDR3nt: TGTGCCAGCAGTGCCCGGATGAATCAGCCCCAGCATTTT

j_gene: TRBJ1-5
d_gene: TRBD1
abundance: many
v_gene: TRBV9
CDR3aa: CASSPGTDYQPQHF
CDR3nt: TGTGCCAGCAGCCCTGGGACAGATTATCAGCCCCAGCATTTT

j_gene: TRBJ2-3
d_gene: .
abundance: few
v_gene: TRBV18
CDR3aa: CASSPIADTQYF
CDR3nt: TGTGCCAGCTCACCAATCGCAGATACGCAGTATTTT

j_gene: TRBJ2-7
d_gene: .
abundance: .
v_gene: TRBV11-2
CDR3aa: CASSSTQGGPYEQYF
CDR3nt: TGTGCCAGCAGCTCGACCCAGGGAGGCCCCTACGAGCAGTACTTC

j_gene: TRBJ2-5
d_gene: TRBD2
abundance: few
v_gene: TRBV10-2
CDR3aa: CASSHSGRAGQETQYF
CDR3nt: TGCGCCAGCAGTCATAGCGGGAGGGCCGGGCAAGAGACCCAGTACTTC

j_gene: TRBJ2-7
d_gene: .
abundance: .
v_gene: TRBV7-6
CDR3aa: CASSPDRSSYEQYF
CDR3nt: TGTGCCAGCAGCCCGGACAGATCCTCCTACGAGCAGTACTTC

j_gene: TRBJ1-1
d_gene: .
abundance: many
v_gene: TRBV6-5
CDR3aa: CASRLNRVGDTEAFF
CDR3nt: TGTGCCAGCAGACTAAACAGGGTGGGGGACACTGAAGCTTTCTTT

j_gene: TRBJ1-1
d_gene: .
abundance: .
v_gene: TRBV14
CDR3aa: CASSFEGGPDTEAFF
CDR3nt: TGTGCCAGCAGCTTCGAAGGGGGGCCGGACACTGAAGCTTTCTTT

j_gene: TRBJ2-7
d_gene: TRBD2
abundance: many
v_gene: TRBV4-3
CDR3aa: CASSPILAGDEQYF
CDR3nt: TGCGCCAGCAGCCCTATACTAGCGGGGGACGAGCAGTACTTC

j_gene: TRBJ2-6
d_gene: .
abundance: few
v_gene: TRBV4-1
CDR3aa: CASSQLTTGANVLTF
CDR3nt: TGCGCCAGCAGCCAACTGACGACTGGGGCCAACGTCCTGACTTTC

j_gene: TRBJ2-7
d_gene: .
abundance: few
v_gene: TRBV18
CDR3aa: CASSPSAGTFSYEQYF
CDR3nt: TGTGCCAGCTCACCATCGGCAGGGACATTCTCCTACGAGCAGTACTTC

j_gene: TRBJ2-3
d_gene: .
abundance: .
v_gene: TRBV5-1
CDR3aa: CASTDGLTQYF
CDR3nt: TGCGCCAGCACCGACGGCCTTACGCAGTATTTT

j_gene: TRBJ2-3
d_gene: TRBD2
abundance: many
v_gene: TRBV7-6
CDR3aa: CASTQRTSGTSFLDTQYF
CDR3nt: TGTGCCAGCACCCAGAGGACTAGCGGGACGAGCTTTCTTGATACGCAGTATTTT

j_gene: TRBJ2-3
d_gene: .
abundance: .
v_gene: TRBV5-5
CDR3aa: CASSLVGADTQYF
CDR3nt: TGTGCCAGCAGCTTGGTGGGAGCAGATACGCAGTATTTT